This is a list of T cell receptor beta chains from one sample in a study of T cell responses to AZD1222 COVID-19 vaccine. This table comes from immunoSEQ multiplex PCR, and its TCRdb copy is limited to in-frame clones, with some not included. The data hold some 140,000 clones, with approximately 90% observed a single time. The sample in question was peripheral blood, obtained on day 0 of AZD1222 vaccination. The receptors stem from an adult in good health. The CDR3 runs from the conserved cysteine through the conserved F or W. Each record gives: J gene, V gene, CDR3 protein.

TRBJ2-3 TRBV5-1 CASSSSGGPTDTQYF
TRBJ1-5 TRBV27 CASSLRREGDQPQHF
TRBJ1-4 TRBV6-5 CASSRVATNEKLFF
TRBJ1-5 TRBV5-5 CASNQGPAGSNQPQHF
TRBJ2-3 TRBV28 CASSTTGQRSGDTQYF
TRBJ1-2 TRBV29-1 CSVEAGQGRGYTF
TRBJ2-5 TRBV20-1 CSAPGRGTQYF
TRBJ2-2 TRBV6-4 CASRTSGEYGELFF
TRBJ1-2 TRBV6-5 CASSYSSRDPGGYTF
TRBJ1-1 TRBV5-1 CASSLRGRAEAFF
TRBJ1-1 TRBV9 CASGLDSNTEAFF
TRBJ1-4 TRBV30 CAWGQGAEEKLFF
TRBJ1-2 TRBV11-2 CASSLNPGPNYGYTF
TRBJ1-2 TRBV9 CASSGRGVQANYGYTF
TRBJ1-4 TRBV6-5 CASSLAGQGNEKLFF
TRBJ1-4 TRBV5-1 CASSREGVGSEKLFF
TRBJ2-7 TRBV19 CASSISGGAEQYF
TRBJ1-2 TRBV7-9 CASSLSAGYTF
TRBJ2-1 TRBV5-6 CASRTGVISYNEQFF
TRBJ2-5 TRBV19 CASSTGTTKSAETQYF